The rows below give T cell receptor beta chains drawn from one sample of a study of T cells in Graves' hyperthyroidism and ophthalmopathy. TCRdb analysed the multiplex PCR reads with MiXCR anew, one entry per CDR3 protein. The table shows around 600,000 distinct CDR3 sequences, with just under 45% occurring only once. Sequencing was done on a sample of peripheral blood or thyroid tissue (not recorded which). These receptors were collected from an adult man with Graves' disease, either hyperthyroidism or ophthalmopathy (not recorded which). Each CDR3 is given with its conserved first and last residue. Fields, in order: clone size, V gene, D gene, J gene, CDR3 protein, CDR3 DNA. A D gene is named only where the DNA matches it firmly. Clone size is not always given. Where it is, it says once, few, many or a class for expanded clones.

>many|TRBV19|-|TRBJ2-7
CASSSAGVYEQYF
TGTGCCAGTAGTAGCGCAGGGGTGTACGAGCAGTACTTC
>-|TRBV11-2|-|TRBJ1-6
CASSLEGGSSYNSPLHF
TGTGCCAGCAGCTTAGAAGGGGGGAGCTCCTATAATTCACCCCTCCACTTT
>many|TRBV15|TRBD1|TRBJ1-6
CATSRTGEWTPLHF
TGTGCCACCAGCAGAACAGGGGAGTGGACACCCCTCCACTTT
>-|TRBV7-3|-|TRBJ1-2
CASRFKRGLEGYTF
TGTGCCAGCAGATTCAAGCGGGGGCTGGAGGGCTACACCTTC
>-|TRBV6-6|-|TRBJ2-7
CASSYSESRTYEQYF
TGTGCCAGCAGTTACTCGGAGTCCAGAACCTACGAGCAGTACTTC
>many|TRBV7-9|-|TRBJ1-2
CASSLSSPGYYGYTF
TGTGCCAGCAGCTTAAGCAGTCCAGGGTACTATGGCTACACCTTC
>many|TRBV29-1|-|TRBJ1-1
CSVEPYPSVGTEAFF
TGCAGCGTTGAACCTTATCCGAGTGTTGGCACTGAAGCTTTCTTT
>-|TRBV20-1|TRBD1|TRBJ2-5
CSASARDRPQETQYF
TGCAGTGCTAGTGCTCGGGACAGACCCCAAGAGACCCAGTACTTC
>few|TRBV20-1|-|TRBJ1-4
CSAQDGYNEKLFF
TGCAGTGCTCAGGACGGGTATAATGAAAAACTGTTTTTT
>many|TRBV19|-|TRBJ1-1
CASSSGMTTEAFF
TGTGCCAGTAGCTCTGGTATGACGACTGAAGCTTTCTTT
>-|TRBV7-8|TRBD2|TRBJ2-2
CASSYTSGANTGELFF
TGTGCCAGCAGTTATACTAGCGGGGCGAACACCGGGGAGCTGTTTTTT
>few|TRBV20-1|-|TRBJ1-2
CSARAGQQTNYGYTF
TGCAGTGCTAGAGCCGGACAGCAGACTAACTATGGCTACACCTTC
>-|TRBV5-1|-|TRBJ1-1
CASSLYFGSKQPEAFF
TGCGCCAGCAGCTTGTATTTTGGAAGTAAGCAGCCTGAAGCTTTCTTT
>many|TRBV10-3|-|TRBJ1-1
CATRQKTEAFF
TGTGCCACCCGCCAAAAAACTGAAGCTTTCTTT
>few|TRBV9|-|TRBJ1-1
CASSVAGGMNTEAFF
TGTGCCAGCAGCGTAGCTGGAGGGATGAACACTGAAGCTTTCTTT
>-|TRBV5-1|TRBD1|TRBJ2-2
CASSLGTGGDFRTGELFF
TGCGCCAGCAGCTTGGGGACAGGGGGTGATTTTCGTACCGGGGAGCTGTTTTTT
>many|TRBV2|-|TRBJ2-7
CASSVDYGQYF
TGTGCCAGCAGTGTGGACTACGGGCAGTACTTC
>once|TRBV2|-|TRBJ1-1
CASSGGRTKAFF
TGTGCCAGCAGTGGGGGGAGGACTAAAGCTTTCTTT
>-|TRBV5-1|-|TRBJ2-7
CASSLAGATYEQYF
TGCGCCAGCAGCTTGGCGGGGGCCACCTACGAGCAGTACTTC
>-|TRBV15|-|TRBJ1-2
CATSRTTNYGYTF
TGTGCCACCAGCAGGACAACTAACTATGGCTACACCTTC
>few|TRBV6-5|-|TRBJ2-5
CASSQSGRSQYF
TGTGCCAGCAGCCAATCGGGGCGGTCCCAGTACTTC
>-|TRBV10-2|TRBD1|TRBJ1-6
CASSLTGADNSPLHF
TGCGCCAGCAGCTTAACAGGGGCTGATAATTCACCCCTCCACTTT
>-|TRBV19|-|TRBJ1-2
CASSFGGMVYGYTF
TGTGCCAGTAGTTTCGGAGGGATGGTCTATGGCTACACCTTC
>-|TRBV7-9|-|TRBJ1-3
CVSSLGPLSGNTIYF
TGTGTCAGCAGCTTGGGACCGCTCTCTGGAAACACCATATATTTT
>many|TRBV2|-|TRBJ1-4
CASSADEANEKLFF
TGTGCCAGCAGTGCGGACGAGGCTAATGAAAAACTGTTTTTT
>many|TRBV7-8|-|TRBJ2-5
CASSLAWGETQYF
TGTGCCAGCAGCTTAGCCTGGGGAGAGACCCAGTACTTC
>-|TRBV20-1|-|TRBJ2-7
CSVRDQGGPYEQYF
TGCAGTGTTAGGGACCAGGGGGGCCCCTACGAGCAGTACTTC
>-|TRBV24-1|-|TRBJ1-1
CATSDTGTEAFF
TGTGCCACCAGTGACACCGGCACTGAAGCTTTCTTT
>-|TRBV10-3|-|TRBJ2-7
CASPSYEQYF
TGTGCCTCACCCTCCTACGAGCAGTACTTC
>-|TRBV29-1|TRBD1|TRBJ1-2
CSVGGTGRDGYTF
TGCAGCGTTGGGGGGACAGGGAGAGATGGCTACACCTTC
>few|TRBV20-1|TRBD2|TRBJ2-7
CSARAPGLATYEQYF
TGCAGTGCTAGAGCCCCGGGACTAGCGACCTACGAGCAGTACTTC
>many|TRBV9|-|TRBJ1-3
CASSVSLGAGNTIYF
TGTGCCAGCAGCGTATCCTTGGGGGCTGGAAACACCATATATTTT
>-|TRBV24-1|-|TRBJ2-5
CATSDTGARGTQYF
TGTGCCACCAGTGACACCGGGGCAAGGGGGACCCAGTACTTC
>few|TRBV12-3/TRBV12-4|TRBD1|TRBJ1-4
CASRMTGATNEKLFF
TGTGCCAGCAGAATGACAGGGGCAACTAATGAAAAACTGTTTTTT
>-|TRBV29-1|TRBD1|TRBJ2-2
CSVGEQGQGAGELFF
TGCAGCGTTGGAGAACAGGGACAGGGCGCCGGGGAGCTGTTTTTT
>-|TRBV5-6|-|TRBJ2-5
CASSKQGGGETQYF
TGTGCCAGCAGCAAACAGGGGGGGGGAGAGACCCAGTACTTC
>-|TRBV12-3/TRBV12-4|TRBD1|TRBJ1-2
CASSFGGQASYGYTF
TGTGCCAGCAGTTTCGGCGGACAGGCATCCTATGGCTACACCTTC
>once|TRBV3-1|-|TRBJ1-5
CASSQGLREGQPQHF
TGTGCCAGCAGCCAAGGACTGAGGGAGGGTCAGCCCCAGCATTTT
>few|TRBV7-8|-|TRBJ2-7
CASSQMGLLRDEQYF
TGTGCCAGCAGTCAAATGGGACTCCTGAGGGACGAGCAGTACTTC
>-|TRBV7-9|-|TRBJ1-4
CASSQGGKTNEKLFF
TGTGCCAGCAGCCAAGGCGGGAAAACTAATGAAAAACTGTTTTTT
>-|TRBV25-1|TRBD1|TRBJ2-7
CASNSGTGGAYEQYF
TGTGCCAGCAACTCCGGGACAGGGGGGGCCTACGAGCAGTACTTC
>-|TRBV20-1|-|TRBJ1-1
CSAAGRQNTEAFF
TGCAGTGCCGCGGGACGGCAGAACACTGAAGCTTTCTTT
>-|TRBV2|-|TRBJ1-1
CASTPREPTVNEAFF
TGTGCCAGCACGCCCAGGGAACCCACGGTTAATGAAGCTTTCTTT
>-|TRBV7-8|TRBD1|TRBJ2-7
CASSVRQGSYEQYF
TGTGCCAGCAGCGTTCGACAGGGCTCCTACGAGCAGTACTTC
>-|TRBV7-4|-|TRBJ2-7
CASSPGQYAASGQYF
TGTGCCAGCAGCCCCGGACAGTACGCCGCTAGTGGGCAGTACTTC
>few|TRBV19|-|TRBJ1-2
CASSPQTGLHTF
TGTGCCAGTAGTCCGCAGACAGGTCTTCACACCTTC
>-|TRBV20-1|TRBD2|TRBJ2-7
CSARRPAGRSYEQYF
TGCAGTGCTAGACGGCCGGCCGGGAGGTCCTACGAGCAGTACTTC
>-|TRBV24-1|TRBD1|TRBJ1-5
CATSDRTGFNQPQHF
TGTGCCACCAGTGATCGGACAGGCTTCAATCAGCCCCAGCATTTT
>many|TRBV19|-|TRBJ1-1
CASTEGMGMNTEAFF
TGTGCCAGTACTGAAGGGATGGGTATGAACACTGAAGCTTTCTTT
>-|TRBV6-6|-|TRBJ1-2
CASSEHREGRGYTF
TGTGCCAGCAGTGAACACAGGGAGGGGAGGGGCTACACCTTC
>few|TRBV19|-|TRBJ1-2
CASSMWTVSNYGYTF
TGTGCCAGTAGTATGTGGACAGTGTCTAACTATGGCTACACCTTC
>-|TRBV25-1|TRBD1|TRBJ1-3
CASSIDRESGNTIYF
TGTGCCAGCAGTATCGACAGGGAGTCTGGAAACACCATATATTTT